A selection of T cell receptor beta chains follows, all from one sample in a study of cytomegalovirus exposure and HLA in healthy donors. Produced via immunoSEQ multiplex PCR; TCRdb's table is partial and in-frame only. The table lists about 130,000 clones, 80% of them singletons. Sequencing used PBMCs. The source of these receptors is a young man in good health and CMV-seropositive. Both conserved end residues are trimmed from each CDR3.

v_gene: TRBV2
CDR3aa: ASKPTSGGADTQY

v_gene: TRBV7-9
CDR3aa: ASSIWDSDQAF

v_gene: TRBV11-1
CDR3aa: ASSLQVLSTEAF

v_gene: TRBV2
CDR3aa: ASSRGGSTDTQY

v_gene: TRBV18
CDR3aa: ASSLDRGYDYGYT

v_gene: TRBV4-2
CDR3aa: ASSQVGTSVDEQF

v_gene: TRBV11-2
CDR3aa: ASSDGLAGGNYNEQF

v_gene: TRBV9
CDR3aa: ASSVTMDGSSYNEQF

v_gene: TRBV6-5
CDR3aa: ASSYVAGDYGYT

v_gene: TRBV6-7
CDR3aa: ASSYSRSQNTEAF

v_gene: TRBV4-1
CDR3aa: ASSQDGGYTYEQY

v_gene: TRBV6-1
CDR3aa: ASTQKGLGNQPQH

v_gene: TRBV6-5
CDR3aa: ASSAAGFPGNGYT

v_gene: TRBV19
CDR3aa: ACRSQFGEKLF

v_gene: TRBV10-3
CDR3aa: ASEGIISGANVLT

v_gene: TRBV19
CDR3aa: ASSIGRNQETQY

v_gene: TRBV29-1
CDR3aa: SVESRGADYGYT

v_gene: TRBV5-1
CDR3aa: ASSQTSVNTDTQY

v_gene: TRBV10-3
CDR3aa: AISDPSRDSGYT

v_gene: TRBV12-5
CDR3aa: ASVNSSTGELF

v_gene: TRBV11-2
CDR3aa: ASSPNSGTGGDANEKLF

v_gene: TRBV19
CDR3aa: ASKTGGKDGYT

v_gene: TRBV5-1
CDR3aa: ASSLVGLAGGRDNEQF

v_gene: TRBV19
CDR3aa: ASSIRDTYTEAF

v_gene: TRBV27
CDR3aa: ASGDTKNTEAF